Listed here are 21 T cell receptor beta chains from one sample, sequenced in a study of T cells in women clearing cervical HPV infection. TCRdb's table, derived via immunoSEQ multiplex PCR, lists solely in-frame clones and lacks some. This sample's table has 25,000 to 35,000 clones. The sequenced material came from blood buffy coat. Every receptor here comes from a woman aged 18 to 75 with a cervical HPV16 infection that either progressed to CIN3+ or cleared (not recorded which).

On this clone: Read data end 3 residues before the CDR3 end; the end is taken from the germline J gene. The chain joins TRBV20-1 to TRBJ2-1, with D possibly TRBD2 on 6 matching bases. The germline gives CDR1 DFQATT, CDR2 SNEGSKA (reference sequence). The CDR3 loop spans 13 amino acids. V was pared by 2 bases and J by 5 bases, with 10 bases between. CDR3 DNA, as far as it was read: TGCAGTGCTAGACTAGCGTCCGACAATGAG. Its protein product is CSARLASDNE. The entire CDR3 is CSARLASDNEQFF.

Details on this clone: With the read ending 3 residues before the CDR3 end, the germline J gene is used to fill in that end. The genes are TRBV15 and TRBJ1-5; the match to TRBD1 covers 9 bases. The germline CDR1 and CDR2 sequences are LNHNV and YYDKDF (reference sequence). Trimming took 3 bases from V and 6 from J; bases not matched to a gene: 6. This CDR3 has 15 amino acids. The sequenced CDR3 bases are TGTGCCACCAGCAGGGGATCGACAGGGGGTCAGCCC. As protein: CATSRGSTGGQP. The CDR3 as a whole reads CATSRGSTGGQPQHF.

Worth noting for this clone: The missing CDR3 end, 3 residues past where the read stops, is filled in from the germline J gene. The rearrangement joins TRBV19 to TRBJ1-4, with TRBD1 identical over 9 bases. This CDR3 spans 15 amino acids. Germline assignment: CDR1 LNHDA and CDR2 SQIVND (reference sequence). The sequenced CDR3 bases are TGTGCCAGTAGTACCCCCGGGACAGGGACGTACAAA. It yields the protein CASSTPGTGTYK. The whole CDR3 region reads CASSTPGTGTYKLFF.

As for this clone: The CDR3 end lies 3 residues beyond the end of the read and is filled in from the germline J gene. This chain links TRBV20-1 with TRBJ2-2; TRBD2 aligns across 7 bases. The CDR3 sequence is 14 residues long. The junction had 8 bases not matched to a gene; V was cut back by 3 bases and J by 7 bases. Germline CDR1 DFQATT, CDR2 SNEGSKA (reference sequence). CDR3 bases read: TGCAGTGCTAGTCGCGGGGAGGGGAGCGGGGAG. Its protein product is CSASRGEGSGE. Given in full, the CDR3 is CSASRGEGSGELFF.

Details on this clone: The CDR3 end falls 3 residues outside the read, so it is completed with the germline J gene. The gene calls are TRBV5-5 and TRBJ1-5, with D hard to call. This CDR3 region has 13 residues. The V end lost 2 bases, the J end lost 9 bases, and 12 bases lay between the germline ends. Germline CDR1 reads SGHKS; CDR2 reads YYEKEE (reference sequence). This chain's CDR3 is CASSLEQSTPQHF. The part of the CDR3 DNA that was read is TGTGCCAGCAGCTTAGAACAGTCAACGCCC.

As concerns this clone: The read ends 3 residues before the CDR3 terminus; that terminus is restored from the germline J gene. The chain has TRBV5-6 and TRBJ1-1, with D tentatively TRBD1 (5 bases). CDR3 length equals 14 residues. Germline-derived CDR1 and CDR2 are SGHDT and YYEEEE. Trimming took 5 bases from V and 0 from J, leaving 11 bases between them. The CDR3 bases that were read are TGTGCCAGCAGGAACAGGCGCCTGAACACTGAA. Residues: CASRNRRLNTE. Given in full, the CDR3 is CASRNRRLNTEAFF.

The CDR3 loop reads CASSPNNVLFF. CDR3 DNA (partial): TGTGCCAGCAGCCCCAACAACGTG. This chain links TRBV6-2 or TRBV6-3 with TRBJ2-2; no reliable D call. Read coverage stops 3 residues before the CDR3 terminus; the germline J gene supplies the remainder. The germline CDR1 and CDR2 sequences are MNHEY and SVGEGT. CDR3 length: 11 amino acids.

Turning to this clone: The read ends 3 residues before the CDR3 terminus; that terminus is restored from the germline J gene. This chain uses TRBV10-3 with TRBJ1-2; TRBD1 might be the D (5 bases). The CDR3 is 14 residues long. From germline, CDR1 is ENHRY and CDR2 SYGVKD. The V gene lost 6 bases and the J gene lost 3 bases, with 14 bases spanning the gap. The CDR3 protein is CAIRAGLDDYGYTF. Partial CDR3 DNA: TGTGCCATCAGGGCAGGGTTGGATGACTATGGC.

With respect to this clone: The read falls 3 residues short of the CDR3 end, and the missing part is taken from the germline J gene. The chain links TRBV20-1 to TRBJ2-3; 8 bases are a match to TRBD2. This CDR3 has 14 amino acids. The V gene's germline CDR1 is DFQATT and CDR2 SNEGSKA (reference sequence). The V segment lost 6 bases and the J segment 1 base; nucleotides outside the gene matches: 6. The covered CDR3 bases are TGCAGTGCGCAGGTACTAGCGGGCACAGATACG. It encodes CSAQVLAGTDT. The CDR3, in full, reads CSAQVLAGTDTQYF.

Turning to this clone: The read stops 3 residues short of the end of the CDR3; the missing end is completed from the germline J gene. The J gene is TRBJ1-2, the V gene TRBV6-2 or TRBV6-3; 8 nucleotides agree with TRBD1. Germline V lookup: CDR1 MNHEY, CDR2 SVGEGT. The CDR3 is 13 residues long. After removal of 7 bases from V and 6 bases from J, the junction contained 7 bases not matched to a gene. The DNA read from the CDR3 is TGTGCCAGCAATGCAGGGGGCCTAGATGGC. It yields the protein CASNAGGLDG. The entire CDR3 protein reads CASNAGGLDGYTF.

The CDR3 loop is CASSLDRAIGQYF. CDR3 DNA (partial): TGTGCCAGCAGCTTGGACAGGGCGATTGGT. This chain links TRBV11-3 with TRBJ2-4, with 8 bases fitting TRBD1. Read sequence stops 3 residues before the CDR3 end, and the germline J gene provides the missing end. This CDR3 comprises 13 residues. Germline V lookup: CDR1 SGHNT, CDR2 YENEEA. Complete variable domain (other parts from reference TRBV11-3 and TRBJ2-4): EAGVVQSPRYKIIEKKQPVAFWCNPISGHNTLYWYLQNLGQGPELLIRYENEEAVDDSQLPKDRFSAERLKGVDSTLKIQPAELGDSAVYLCASSLDRAIGQYFGAGTRLSVL.

Notes on this clone: The read falls 3 residues short of the CDR3 end, and the missing part is taken from the germline J gene. V is TRBV6-2 or TRBV6-3 and J is TRBJ2-1; 7 bases map to TRBD1. CDR1 is MNHEY, CDR2 SVGEGT, per germline. Trimming at V came to 9 bases and at J to 6 bases, leaving 14 bases not matched to a gene. There are 15 residues in the CDR3. The CDR3 sequence is CASGTWGTAINEQFF. The DNA read from the CDR3 is TGTGCCAGTGGGACCTGGGGGACAGCGATCAATGAG.

As regards this clone: The CDR3 end lies 3 residues beyond the end of the read and is filled in from the germline J gene. The rearrangement links TRBV19 to TRBJ1-5; 7 positions agree with TRBD1. CDR3 length equals 15 residues. J gave up 0 bases and V 3 bases, and 2 bases lay outside the gene matches. Per germline, CDR1 LNHDA and CDR2 SQIVND (reference sequence). CDR3 residues: CASSMGQTSNQPQHF. The CDR3 bases that were read are TGTGCCAGTAGTATGGGACAGACTAGCAATCAGCCC.

In regard to this clone: Read data end 3 residues before the CDR3 end; the end is taken from the germline J gene. The V and J genes are TRBV19 and TRBJ2-7; 14 bases are a match to TRBD2. Per the germline V gene, CDR1 is LNHDA and CDR2 is SQIVND (reference sequence). The trim removed 4 bases at V and 4 bases at J, leaving 3 bases unmatched. The CDR3 covers 15 residues. The CDR3: CASSTGLAGVYEQYF. Partial CDR3 DNA: TGTGCCAGTAGTACGGGACTAGCGGGAGTTTACGAG.

About this clone itself: Read sequence stops 3 residues before the CDR3 end, and the germline J gene provides the missing end. V is TRBV5-6 and J is TRBJ2-4, with D unclear. The CDR3 sequence is 15 residues long. V gave up 2 bases and J gave up 3 bases, with 12 bases separating them. Per the germline V gene, CDR1 is SGHDT and CDR2 is YYEEEE. The sequenced CDR3 bases are TGTGCCAGCAGCTTTAGGGCAGAGAGCAAAAACATT. Protein: CASSFRAESKNI. The whole CDR3 is CASSFRAESKNIQYF.

As for this clone: The read stops 3 residues short of the end of the CDR3; the missing end is completed from the germline J gene. V usage is TRBV7-6 and J usage is TRBJ2-7, with 7 nucleotides matching TRBD1. Unmatched junction bases numbered 5, after V lost 5 bases and J lost 1 base. The germline CDR1 and CDR2 sequences are SGHVS and FNYEAQ. The CDR3 is 14 residues long. CDR3 amino acids: CASSTGDGSYEQYF. The part of the CDR3 DNA that was read is TGTGCCAGCAGCACAGGGGACGGTTCCTACGAG.

CDR3 amino acids: CASRWDTAVDTQYF. The CDR3 bases that were read are TGTGCCAGCAGATGGGACACGGCGGTAGATACG. The chain links TRBV6-2 or TRBV6-3 to TRBJ2-3; D perhaps matches TRBD1 (6 bases). The read finishes 3 residues shy of the CDR3 end, and the germline J gene is used to complete it. Trimming took off 6 bases at V and 5 bases at J, with 15 bases between the two ends. Germline V lookup: CDR1 MNHEY, CDR2 SVGEGT. The CDR3 totals 14 residues.

Concerning this clone itself: An end of the junction does not agree with germline; a read error may underlie this. The CDR3 end falls 3 residues outside the read, so it is completed with the germline J gene. The genes are TRBV5-1 and TRBJ2-3, with D hard to call. The germline CDR1 and CDR2 sequences are SGHRS and YFSETQ. The CDR3 runs to 16 residues. The CDR3 DNA, read in part, is TGCGCCAGCAGCTTGGCCGTTCATGGTAGCAAAGATACG. Translation: CASSLAVHGSKDT. The entire CDR3 sequence reads CASSLAVHGSKDTQYF.

Worth noting for this clone: The CDR3 extends 3 residues past the end of the read, so its final part is completed from the germline J gene. This chain links TRBV7-9 with TRBJ1-2, with D perhaps TRBD1 (6 bases). The CDR3 loop spans 13 amino acids. Germline V gene lookup returns CDR1 SEHNR and CDR2 FQNEAQ (reference sequence). With 6 bases removed from V and 4 bases from J, the gap between germline ends came to 12 bases. Incomplete CDR3 DNA: TGTGCCAGCAGACAGGACAGTCCCTATGGC. Protein product: CASRQDSPYG. The full CDR3 reads CASRQDSPYGYTF.

Regarding this clone: Sequencing ends 3 residues short of the CDR3 end; the germline J gene provides the rest. The chain employs TRBV18 and TRBJ2-1, with D maybe TRBD2 (5 bases). Per the germline V gene, CDR1 is KGHSH and CDR2 is LQKENI. This CDR3 is built from 15 residues. V lost 4 bases and J 1 base, leaving 11 bases between the germline ends. The sequenced part of the CDR3 DNA is TGTGCCAGCTCACGCTGGACTGGGTCCTACAATGAG. This codes for CASSRWTGSYNE. Given in full, the CDR3 is CASSRWTGSYNEQFF.

A note on this clone: The read terminates 3 residues ahead of where the CDR3 ends, so the germline J gene completes it. The chain combines TRBV5-6 with TRBJ2-3; TRBD1 aligns across 9 bases. Germline-derived CDR1 and CDR2 are SGHDT and YYEEEE. CDR3 length: 14 amino acids. The CDR3 loop reads CASSTTGGDQPQYF. The covered CDR3 bases are TGTGCCAGCAGCACCACAGGGGGCGATCAGCCG.